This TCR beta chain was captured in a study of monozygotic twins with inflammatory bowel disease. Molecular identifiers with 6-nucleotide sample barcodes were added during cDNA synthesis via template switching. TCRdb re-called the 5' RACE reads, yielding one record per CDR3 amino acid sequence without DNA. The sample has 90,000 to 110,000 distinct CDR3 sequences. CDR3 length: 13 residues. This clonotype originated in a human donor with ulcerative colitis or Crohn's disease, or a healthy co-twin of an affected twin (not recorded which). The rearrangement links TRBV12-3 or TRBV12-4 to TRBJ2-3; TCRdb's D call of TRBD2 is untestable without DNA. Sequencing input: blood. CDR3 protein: CASGTLRADAQYF.